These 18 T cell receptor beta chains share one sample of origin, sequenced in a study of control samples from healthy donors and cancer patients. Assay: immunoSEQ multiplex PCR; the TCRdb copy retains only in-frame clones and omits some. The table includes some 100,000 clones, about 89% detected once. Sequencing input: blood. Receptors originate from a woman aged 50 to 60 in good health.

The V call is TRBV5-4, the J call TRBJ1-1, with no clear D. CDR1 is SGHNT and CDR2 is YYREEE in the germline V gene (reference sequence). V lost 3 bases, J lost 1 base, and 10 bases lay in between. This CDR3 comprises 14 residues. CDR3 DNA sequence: TGTGCCAGCAGCTCATTGCTCGGGAACACTGAAGCTTTCTTT. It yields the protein CASSSLLGNTEAFF.

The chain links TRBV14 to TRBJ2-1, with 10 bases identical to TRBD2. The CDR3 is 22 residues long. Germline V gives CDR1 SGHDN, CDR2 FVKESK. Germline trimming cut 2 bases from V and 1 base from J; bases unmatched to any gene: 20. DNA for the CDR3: TGTGCCAGCAGCCAAAGTCCTCTAGCGGGGGACTTTGCCCCATGGTCCTACAATGAGCAGTTCTTC. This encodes CASSQSPLAGDFAPWSYNEQFF.

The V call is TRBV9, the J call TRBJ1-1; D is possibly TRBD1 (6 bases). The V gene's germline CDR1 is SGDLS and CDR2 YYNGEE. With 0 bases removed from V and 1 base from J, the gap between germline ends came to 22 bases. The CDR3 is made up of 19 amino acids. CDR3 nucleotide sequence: TGTGCCAGCAGCGTAGCGCCGTTCCAGACTGGGGGCAGGAACACTGAAGCTTTCTTT. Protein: CASSVAPFQTGGRNTEAFF.

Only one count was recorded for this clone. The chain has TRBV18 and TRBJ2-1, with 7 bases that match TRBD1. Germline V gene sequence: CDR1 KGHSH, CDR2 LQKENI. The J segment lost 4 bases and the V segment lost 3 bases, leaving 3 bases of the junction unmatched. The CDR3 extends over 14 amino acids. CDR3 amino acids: CASSPRDSYNEQFF. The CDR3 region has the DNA TGTGCCAGCTCACCCCGGGACAGTTACAATGAGCAGTTCTTC.

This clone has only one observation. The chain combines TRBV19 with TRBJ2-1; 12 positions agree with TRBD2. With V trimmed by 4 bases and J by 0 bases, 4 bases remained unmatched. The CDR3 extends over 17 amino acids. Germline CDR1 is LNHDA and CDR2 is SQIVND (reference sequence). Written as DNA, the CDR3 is TGTGCCAGTAGTACCCCGACTAGCGGGAGCTCCTACAATGAGCAGTTCTTC. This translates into CASSTPTSGSSYNEQFF.

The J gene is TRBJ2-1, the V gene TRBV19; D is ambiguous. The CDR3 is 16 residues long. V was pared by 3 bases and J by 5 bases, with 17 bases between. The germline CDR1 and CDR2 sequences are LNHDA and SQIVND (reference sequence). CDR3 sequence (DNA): TGTGCCAGTAGTATCTTGGGGTTTAACGGACACAATGAGCAGTTCTTC. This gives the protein CASSILGFNGHNEQFF.

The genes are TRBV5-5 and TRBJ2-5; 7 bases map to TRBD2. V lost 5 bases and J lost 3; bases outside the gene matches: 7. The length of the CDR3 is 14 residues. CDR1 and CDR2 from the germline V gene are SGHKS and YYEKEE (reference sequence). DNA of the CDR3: TGTGCCAGCAGTTTGAGGGGAGGGGAAGAGACCCAGTACTTC. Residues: CASSLRGGEETQYF.

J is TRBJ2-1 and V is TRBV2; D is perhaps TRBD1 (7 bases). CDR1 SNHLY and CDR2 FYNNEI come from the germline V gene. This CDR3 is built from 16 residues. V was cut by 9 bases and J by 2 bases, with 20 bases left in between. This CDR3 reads CARFDRDSSPYNEQFF. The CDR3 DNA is TGTGCCAGATTCGACAGGGACTCGTCTCCCTACAATGAGCAGTTCTTC. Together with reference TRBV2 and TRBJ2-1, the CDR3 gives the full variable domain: EPEVTQTPSHQVTQMGQEVILRCVPISNHLYFYWYRQILGQKVEFLVSFYNNEISEKSEIFDDQFSVERPDGSNFTLKIRSTKLEDSAMYFCARFDRDSSPYNEQFFGPGTRLTVL.

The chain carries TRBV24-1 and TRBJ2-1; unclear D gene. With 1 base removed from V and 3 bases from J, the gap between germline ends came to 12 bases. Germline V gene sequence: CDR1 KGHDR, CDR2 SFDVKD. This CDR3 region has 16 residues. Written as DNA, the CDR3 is TGTGCCACCAGTGATTTCATGCGCGCCAACTACAATGAGCAGTTCTTC. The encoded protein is CATSDFMRANYNEQFF.

The CDR3, as DNA: TGTGCCAGCAGTTACTCGAGGTATTCAGTCTACGAGCAGTACGTC. Its translation: CASSYSRYSVYEQYV. This rearrangement joins TRBV6-5 to TRBJ2-7, with D unclear. Trimming cost V 0 bases and J 3 bases, with 12 bases left between them. In germline, CDR1 is MNHEY, CDR2 SVGAGI. This CDR3 is 15 amino acids long.

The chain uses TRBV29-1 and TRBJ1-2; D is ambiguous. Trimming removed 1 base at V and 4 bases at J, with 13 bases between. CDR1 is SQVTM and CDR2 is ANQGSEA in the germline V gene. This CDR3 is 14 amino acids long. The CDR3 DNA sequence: TGCAGCGTTGAAGTAAACAGTGCGGTCTATGGCTACACCTTC. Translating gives CSVEVNSAVYGYTF.

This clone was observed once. CDR3 nucleotides: TGTGCCTTCGATAGGAGCGCGTACCCCTACGAGCAGTACTTC. Its protein is CAFDRSAYPYEQYF. The chain is built from TRBV7-9 and TRBJ2-7, with D unresolved. CDR1 is SEHNR, CDR2 FQNEAQ, per germline (reference sequence). The CDR3 consists of 14 residues. V was pared by 11 bases and J by 2 bases, with 19 bases between. The full variable domain, with the rest looked up from reference TRBV7-9 and TRBJ2-7, is DTGVSQNPRHKITKRGQNVTFRCDPISEHNRLYWYRQTLGQGPEFLTYFQNEAQLEKSRLLSDRFSAERPKGSFSTLEIQRTEQGDSAMYLCAFDRSAYPYEQYFGPGTRLTVT.

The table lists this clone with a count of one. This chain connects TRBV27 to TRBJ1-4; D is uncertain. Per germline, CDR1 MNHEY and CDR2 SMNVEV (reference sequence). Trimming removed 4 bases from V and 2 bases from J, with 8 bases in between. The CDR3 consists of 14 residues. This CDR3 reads CASSSGMTNEKLFF. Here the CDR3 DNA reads TGTGCCAGCAGTTCCGGTATGACTAATGAAAAACTGTTTTTT.

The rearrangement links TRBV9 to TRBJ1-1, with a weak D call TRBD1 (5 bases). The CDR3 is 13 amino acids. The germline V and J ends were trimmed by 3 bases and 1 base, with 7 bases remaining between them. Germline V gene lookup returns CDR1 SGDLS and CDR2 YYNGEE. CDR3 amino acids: CASSATANTEAFF. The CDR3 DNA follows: TGTGCCAGCAGCGCGACAGCGAACACTGAAGCTTTCTTT.

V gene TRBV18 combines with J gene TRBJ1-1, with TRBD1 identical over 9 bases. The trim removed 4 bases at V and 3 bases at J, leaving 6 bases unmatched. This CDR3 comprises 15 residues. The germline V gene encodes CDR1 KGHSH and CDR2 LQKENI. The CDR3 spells CASSREQGADTEAFF. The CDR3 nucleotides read TGTGCCAGCTCACGTGAACAGGGGGCGGACACTGAAGCTTTCTTT.

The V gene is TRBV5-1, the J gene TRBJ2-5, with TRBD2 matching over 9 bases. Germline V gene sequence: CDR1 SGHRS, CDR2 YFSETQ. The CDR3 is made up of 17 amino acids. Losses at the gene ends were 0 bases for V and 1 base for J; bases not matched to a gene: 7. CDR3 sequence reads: CASSLGPARGGQETQYF. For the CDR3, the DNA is TGCGCCAGCAGCTTGGGCCCGGCGCGGGGGGGCCAAGAGACCCAGTACTTC.

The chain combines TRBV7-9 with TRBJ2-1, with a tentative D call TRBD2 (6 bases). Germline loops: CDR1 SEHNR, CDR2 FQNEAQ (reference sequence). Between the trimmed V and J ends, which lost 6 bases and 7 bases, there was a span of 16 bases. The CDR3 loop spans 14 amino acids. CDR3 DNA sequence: TGTGCCAGCAGTTCGGGCTTGGGAGGAAATGAGCAGTTCTTC. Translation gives CASSSGLGGNEQFF. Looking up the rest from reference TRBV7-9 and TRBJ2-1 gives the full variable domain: DTGVSQNPRHKITKRGQNVTFRCDPISEHNRLYWYRQTLGQGPEFLTYFQNEAQLEKSRLLSDRFSAERPKGSFSTLEIQRTEQGDSAMYLCASSSGLGGNEQFFGPGTRLTVL.

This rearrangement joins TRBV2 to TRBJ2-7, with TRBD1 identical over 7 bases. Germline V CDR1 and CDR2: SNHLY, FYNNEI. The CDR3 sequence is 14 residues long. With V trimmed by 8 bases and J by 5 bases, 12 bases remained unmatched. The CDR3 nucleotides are TGTGCCAGCTCTGCCCCCGGACAGGACCACGAGCAGTACTTC. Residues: CASSAPGQDHEQYF.